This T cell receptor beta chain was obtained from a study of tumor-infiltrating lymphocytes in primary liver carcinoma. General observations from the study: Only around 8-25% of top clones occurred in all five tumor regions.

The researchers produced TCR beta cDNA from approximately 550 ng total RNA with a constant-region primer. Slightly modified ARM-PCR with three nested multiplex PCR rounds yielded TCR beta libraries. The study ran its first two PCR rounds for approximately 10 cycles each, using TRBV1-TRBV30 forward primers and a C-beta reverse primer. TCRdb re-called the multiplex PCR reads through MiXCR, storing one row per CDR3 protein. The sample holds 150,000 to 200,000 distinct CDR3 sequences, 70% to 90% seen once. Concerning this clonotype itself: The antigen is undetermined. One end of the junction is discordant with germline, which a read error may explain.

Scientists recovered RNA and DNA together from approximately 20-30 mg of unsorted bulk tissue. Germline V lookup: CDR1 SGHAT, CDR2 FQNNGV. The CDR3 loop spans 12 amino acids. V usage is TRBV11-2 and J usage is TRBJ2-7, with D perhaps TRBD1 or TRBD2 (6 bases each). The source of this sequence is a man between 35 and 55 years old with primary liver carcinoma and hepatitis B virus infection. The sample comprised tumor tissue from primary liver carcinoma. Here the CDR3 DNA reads TGTGGCAGCAGTCCCGGGGGCTGCGAACAGTATTTC. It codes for CGSSPGGCEQYF.